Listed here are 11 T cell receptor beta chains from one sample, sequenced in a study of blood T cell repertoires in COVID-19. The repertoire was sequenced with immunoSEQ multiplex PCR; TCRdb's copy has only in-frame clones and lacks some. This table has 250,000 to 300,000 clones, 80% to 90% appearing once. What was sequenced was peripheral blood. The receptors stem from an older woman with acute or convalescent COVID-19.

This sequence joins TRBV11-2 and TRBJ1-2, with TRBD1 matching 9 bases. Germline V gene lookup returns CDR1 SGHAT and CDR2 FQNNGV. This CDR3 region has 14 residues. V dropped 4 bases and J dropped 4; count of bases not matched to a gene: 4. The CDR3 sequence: CASSSRDRAYGYTF. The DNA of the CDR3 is TGTGCCAGCAGCTCCCGGGACAGGGCCTATGGCTACACCTTC.

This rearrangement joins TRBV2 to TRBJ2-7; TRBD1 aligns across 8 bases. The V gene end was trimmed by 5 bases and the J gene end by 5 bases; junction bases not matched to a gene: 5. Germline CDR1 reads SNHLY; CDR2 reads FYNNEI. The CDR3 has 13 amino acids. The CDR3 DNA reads TGTGCCAGCAGTACAGGGGGGAAAAACGAGCAGTACTTC. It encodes CASSTGGKNEQYF.

CDR3 DNA sequence: TGCGCCAGCAGTATAGAAGGGGAAGATACGCAGTATTTT. As protein: CASSIEGEDTQYF. The rearrangement links TRBV10-1 to TRBJ2-3; the D gene is possibly TRBD1 (5 bases). The CDR3 extends over 13 amino acids. Trimming took off 5 bases at V and 5 bases at J, with 11 bases between the two ends. The germline V gene has CDR1 WNHNN and CDR2 SYGVQD (reference sequence).

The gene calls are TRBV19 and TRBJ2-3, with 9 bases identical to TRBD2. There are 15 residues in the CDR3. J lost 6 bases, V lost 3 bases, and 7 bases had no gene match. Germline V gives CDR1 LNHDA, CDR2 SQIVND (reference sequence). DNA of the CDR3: TGTGCCAGTAGTATCCAGGCTAGCGGGACGGATACGCAGTATTTT. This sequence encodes CASSIQASGTDTQYF.

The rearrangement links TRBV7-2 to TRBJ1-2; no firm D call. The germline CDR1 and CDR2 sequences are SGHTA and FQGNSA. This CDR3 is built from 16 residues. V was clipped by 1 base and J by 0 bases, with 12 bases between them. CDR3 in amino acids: CASSLGSGFPNYGYTF. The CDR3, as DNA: TGTGCCAGCAGCTTAGGCTCGGGGTTTCCTAACTATGGCTACACCTTC.

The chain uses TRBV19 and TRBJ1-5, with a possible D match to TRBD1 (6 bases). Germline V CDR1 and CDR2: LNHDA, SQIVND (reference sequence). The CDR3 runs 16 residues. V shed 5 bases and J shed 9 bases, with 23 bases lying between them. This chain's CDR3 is CASSVQGQDGVGPQHF. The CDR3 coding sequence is TGTGCCAGTAGTGTGCAGGGGCAGGACGGTGTAGGGCCCCAGCATTTT.

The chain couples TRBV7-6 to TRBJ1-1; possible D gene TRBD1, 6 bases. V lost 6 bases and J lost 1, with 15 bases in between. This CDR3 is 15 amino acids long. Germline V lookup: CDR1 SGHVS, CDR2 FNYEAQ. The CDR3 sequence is CASSPPGTQNTEAFF. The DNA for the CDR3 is TGTGCCAGCAGTCCACCCGGGACACAGAACACTGAAGCTTTCTTT.

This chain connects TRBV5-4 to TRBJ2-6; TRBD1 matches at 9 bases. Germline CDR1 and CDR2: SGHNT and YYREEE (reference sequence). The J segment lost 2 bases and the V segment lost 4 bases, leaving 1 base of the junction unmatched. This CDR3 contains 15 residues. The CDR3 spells CASSRTGAGANVLTF. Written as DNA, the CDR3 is TGTGCCAGCAGCCGGACAGGGGCTGGGGCCAACGTCCTGACTTTC.

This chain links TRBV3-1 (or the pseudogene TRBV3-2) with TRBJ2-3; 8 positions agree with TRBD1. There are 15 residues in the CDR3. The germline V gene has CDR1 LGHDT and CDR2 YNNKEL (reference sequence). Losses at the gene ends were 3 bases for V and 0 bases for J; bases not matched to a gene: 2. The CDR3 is CASSQQGASTDTQYF. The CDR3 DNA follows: TGTGCCAGCAGCCAGCAGGGGGCGAGCACAGATACGCAGTATTTT.

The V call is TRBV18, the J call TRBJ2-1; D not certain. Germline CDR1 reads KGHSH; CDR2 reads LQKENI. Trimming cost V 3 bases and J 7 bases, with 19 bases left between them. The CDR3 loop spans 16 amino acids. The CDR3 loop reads CASSPGDGSRLNEQFF. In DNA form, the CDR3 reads TGTGCCAGCTCACCCGGAGATGGGTCTAGATTGAATGAGCAGTTCTTC. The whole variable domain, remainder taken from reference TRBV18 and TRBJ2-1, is NAGVMQNPRHLVRRRGQEARLRCSPMKGHSHVYWYRQLPEEGLKFMVYLQKENIIDESGMPKERFSAEFPKEGPSILRIQQVVRGDSAAYFCASSPGDGSRLNEQFFGPGTRLTVL.

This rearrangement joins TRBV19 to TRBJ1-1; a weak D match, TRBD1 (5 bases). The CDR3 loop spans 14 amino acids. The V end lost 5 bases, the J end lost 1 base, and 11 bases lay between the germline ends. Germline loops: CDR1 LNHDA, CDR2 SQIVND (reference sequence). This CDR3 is CASSFQRGNTEAFF. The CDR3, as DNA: TGTGCCAGTAGTTTCCAAAGGGGGAACACTGAAGCTTTCTTT.